The 12 T cell receptor beta chains listed next were all sequenced from one sample in a study of cytomegalovirus exposure and HLA in healthy donors. PCR primers comprised 60 Vbeta and 13 Jbeta primers. TCRdb keeps only in-frame clones here, not all; method: immunoSEQ multiplex PCR. The table records about 100,000 clones, approximately 76% of them present only once. Sequencing was performed on PBMCs. All receptors derive from a man aged 40-49 years in good health and CMV-seronegative.

The chain links TRBV10-3 to TRBJ2-3; D perhaps matches TRBD2 (5 bases). The CDR3 is made up of 14 amino acids. With 3 bases removed from V and 4 bases from J, the gap between germline ends came to 11 bases. In germline, CDR1 is ENHRY, CDR2 SYGVKD. The CDR3 here is CAISDWVGADTQYF. The CDR3 DNA reads as TGTGCCATCAGTGATTGGGTCGGGGCAGATACGCAGTATTTT.

The V call is TRBV7-2, the J call TRBJ2-3; 9 bases agree with TRBD2. Per germline, CDR1 SGHTA and CDR2 FQGNSA. Trimming cost V 8 bases and J 0 bases; bases outside gene matches: 12. The length of the CDR3 is 17 residues. The CDR3: CASSLRSGGASTDTQYF. CDR3 nucleotides: TGTGCCAGCTCCCTCCGTAGCGGGGGAGCTAGCACAGATACGCAGTATTTT.

The rearrangement links TRBV15 to TRBJ1-3, with TRBD1 identical over 8 bases. Germline lookup yields CDR1 LNHNV and CDR2 YYDKDF (reference sequence). V shed 5 bases, J shed 0 bases, and the junction held 3 bases outside the gene matches. This CDR3 is built from 15 residues. CDR3 residues: CATSVGTGSGNTIYF. The CDR3 bases are TGTGCCACCAGCGTCGGGACAGGCTCTGGAAACACCATATATTTT.

The sample holds one count of this clone. The V call is TRBV9, the J call TRBJ2-5, with 11 nucleotides matching TRBD2. This CDR3 contains 17 residues. V gave up 0 bases and J gave up 8 bases; unmatched junction bases: 12. Germline lookup yields CDR1 SGDLS and CDR2 YYNGEE. In DNA form, the CDR3 reads TGTGCCAGCAGCGTAGGTCCTAGCGGGGGGCGGGCGGCCACCCAGTACTTC. It encodes CASSVGPSGGRAATQYF.

The chain recombines TRBV6-5 with TRBJ1-2; maybe TRBD1 (6 bases). Germline V gene data show CDR1 as MNHEY and CDR2 as SVGAGI. The CDR3 has 15 amino acids. Trimming left V 0 bases short and J 4 bases short, with 12 bases between. The CDR3 region has the DNA TGTGCCAGCAGTTACTCGGCAGGGGCCTCCTATGGCTACACCTTC. Its protein product is CASSYSAGASYGYTF.

This clone was observed a few times. This chain uses TRBV5-1 with TRBJ1-1; 9 positions match TRBD1. The germline V gene encodes CDR1 SGHRS and CDR2 YFSETQ. This CDR3 is built from 15 residues. V dropped 4 bases and J dropped 5; count of bases not matched to a gene: 9. CDR3 sequence: CASSPADRGGTEAFF. The DNA for the CDR3 is TGCGCCAGCAGCCCCGCGGACAGGGGAGGGACTGAAGCTTTCTTT.

This clone came up a few times. This chain joins TRBV9 and TRBJ2-7, with 8 bases that match TRBD2. In germline, CDR1 is SGDLS, CDR2 YYNGEE. The ends lost 4 bases at V and 4 bases at J; junction bases unmatched: 10. The length of the CDR3 is 15 residues. This CDR3 is CASSQEAGAVYEQYF. The CDR3 DNA sequence: TGTGCCAGCAGCCAGGAAGCGGGGGCCGTATACGAGCAGTACTTC.

The chain is built from TRBV5-1 and TRBJ1-6, with D possibly matching TRBD1 (5 bases). Germline CDR1 is SGHRS and CDR2 is YFSETQ. V was trimmed by 0 bases and J by 9 bases, leaving 13 bases between them. The CDR3 is 15 residues long. The CDR3 DNA is TGCGCCAGCAGCTTGGATTCAGGGACTCGTTCACCCCTCCACTTT. Protein sequence: CASSLDSGTRSPLHF.

The V call is TRBV7-2, the J call TRBJ2-5; 9 bases fit TRBD1. The germline CDR1 and CDR2 sequences are SGHTA and FQGNSA. The trim removed 5 bases at V and 2 bases at J, leaving 6 bases unmatched. This CDR3 region has 15 residues. CDR3 in DNA: TGTGCCAGCAGCAGGGGGACAGGGAGACAAGAGACCCAGTACTTC. Its translation is CASSRGTGRQETQYF. Using reference TRBV7-2 and TRBJ2-5 for the parts outside the CDR3, the full variable domain is GAGVSQSPSNKVTEKGKDVELRCDPISGHTALYWYRQSLGQGLEFLIYFQGNSAPDKSGLPSDRFSAERTGGSVSTLTIQRTQQEDSAVYLCASSRGTGRQETQYFGPGTRLLVL.

To note about this clone: The junction and the germline gene differ at one end; a read error may be behind it. The chain combines TRBV7-9 with TRBJ2-5; 7 positions agree with TRBD1. From germline, CDR1 is SEHNR and CDR2 FQNEAQ (reference sequence). The CDR3 is 14 amino acids. The CDR3 nucleotides read TGTTCCAGCAGGATGACAGGGTCCCCAGAGACCCAGTACTTC. Translated: CSSRMTGSPETQYF.

The chain joins TRBV13 to TRBJ1-4; the match to TRBD1 covers 10 bases. Looked up from germline, CDR1 is PRHDT and CDR2 is FYEKMQ (reference sequence). V gave up 5 bases and J gave up 5 bases; unmatched junction bases: 2. This CDR3 is built from 14 residues. Here the CDR3 DNA reads TGTGCCAGCAGCCCGGGACAGGGGAATGAAAAACTGTTTTTT. Protein product: CASSPGQGNEKLFF.

The chain combines TRBV27 with TRBJ2-7; weak D call: TRBD2 (6 bases). From germline, CDR1 is MNHEY and CDR2 SMNVEV (reference sequence). The CDR3 has 15 residues. V lost 2 bases to trimming and J lost 0 bases, with 11 bases between them. This CDR3 reads CASSLRGGASYEQYF. The CDR3 nucleotides are TGTGCCAGCAGTTTACGAGGCGGGGCCTCCTACGAGCAGTACTTC.